This T cell receptor beta chain was obtained from a study of T cells after posttransplantation cyclophosphamide. Study-level results: TRB clonality was highly associated with recipient CMV seropositivity and reactivation.

The CDR3 runs to 14 residues. CDR1 is MNHEY, CDR2 SVGAGI, per germline. The V gene lost 6 bases and the J gene lost 2 bases, with 14 bases spanning the gap. Clones were read by immunoSEQ multiplex PCR, and TCRdb kept only the in-frame ones, dropping some. The sample contains tens of thousands of clones, around 93% of which appear only once. With respect to this clone: Its antigen is undetermined.

The related graft donor's blood sample was taken on the day of bone marrow donation. This sequence originates from a woman aged 25 to 39 in good health and a related stem cell transplant donor. Specimen: PBMCs. The chain is built from TRBV6-5 and TRBJ2-7; D not resolved. CDR3 amino acids: CASRRVGPAYEQYF. CDR3 in DNA: TGTGCCAGCAGACGGGTAGGACCCGCCTACGAGCAGTACTTC.